This is a list of T cell receptor beta chains from one sample in a study of regulatory T cells in long-lasting Graves disease. TCRdb called the multiplex PCR reads again in MiXCR, with one record for every CDR3 protein. This table holds hundreds of thousands of distinct CDR3 sequences, less than 25% found once. The sample consisted of peripheral blood mononuclear cells (PBMCs), taken when the disease was refractory, from a patient treated with antithyroid drugs. The receptor set was obtained from a female donor with Graves disease. CDR3s include the opening cysteine and the closing phenylalanine or tryptophan. D genes are given only for firm matches. Clone size is given for some rows only: seen once, a few or many times, or a class if the clone is expanded.

CDR3 DNA	CDR3 protein	D gene	V gene	clone size	J gene
TGTGCCAGCAGCTTCCTCCGTTCAGGGATCAGCTCCTACGAGCAGTACTTC	CASSFLRSGISSYEQYF	NA	TRBV28	many	TRBJ2-7
TGTGCCAGCAGATCGGACGGCAATCAGCCCCAGCATTTT	CASRSDGNQPQHF	NA	TRBV2	NA	TRBJ1-5
TGTGCCAGCAGTTTAATGAGACAGCCCCACGAGCAGTACTTC	CASSLMRQPHEQYF	NA	TRBV27	NA	TRBJ2-7
TGTGCCAGCTACCAGGGACTAACTAACAATGAGCAGTTCTTC	CASYQGLTNNEQFF	TRBD2	TRBV7-8	NA	TRBJ2-1
TGCAGTGCTAGAGATACAGAAATAGCGGGGCCTACCGAGTTCTTC	CSARDTEIAGPTEFF	TRBD2	TRBV20-1	NA	TRBJ2-1
TGTGCCAGCGGTCTTCGACAGCGGCAAGAGACCCAGTACTTC	CASGLRQRQETQYF	NA	TRBV12-3/TRBV12-4	NA	TRBJ2-5
TGTGCCAGCAGAACCGCCCGGGACGGAGGATCGGATACGCAGTATTTT	CASRTARDGGSDTQYF	NA	TRBV6-1	few	TRBJ2-3
TGCAGCGCCGGTGAGACAAGCGAATATGGCTACACCTTC	CSAGETSEYGYTF	NA	TRBV29-1	few	TRBJ1-2
TGTGCCAGCAGTAAAACCTACGAGCAGTACTTC	CASSKTYEQYF	NA	TRBV7-2	many	TRBJ2-7
TGTGCCAGTAGTACAGGGGGCCTAGAGACCCAGTACTTC	CASSTGGLETQYF	TRBD1	TRBV19	few	TRBJ2-5
TGTGCCAGCAGCCCGGGAGCATCTAGCGGAAGGTACGAGCAGTACTTC	CASSPGASSGRYEQYF	TRBD2	TRBV7-9	many	TRBJ2-7
TGTGCCAGCAGAGATAGACTAGCGGGAGGGCGGGACGGGGAGCTGTTTTTT	CASRDRLAGGRDGELFF	TRBD2	TRBV12-3/TRBV12-4	NA	TRBJ2-2
TGCAGTGCTAACCTCCGGGACCGGATAGGACCTAACCCGCAGGGGGCTGGTCAGCCCCAGCATTTT	CSANLRDRIGPNPQGAGQPQHF	TRBD1	TRBV20-1	NA	TRBJ1-5
TGTGCCACCAGCAGAGAGGCCAGTGAGACCGGGGAGCTGTTTTTT	CATSREASETGELFF	NA	TRBV15	once	TRBJ2-2
TGTGCCAGCGTGTCTCAGGGGGTGGACACTGAAGCTTTCTTT	CASVSQGVDTEAFF	TRBD1	TRBV2	many	TRBJ1-1
TGTGCCAGCTCGGAGGGAACAGGGGGTCAAATGAACACTGAAGCTTTCTTT	CASSEGTGGQMNTEAFF	TRBD1	TRBV7-2	many	TRBJ1-1
TGTGCCAGCAGCCAAGATAGCGGGACCCAGTACTTC	CASSQDSGTQYF	NA	TRBV3-1	NA	TRBJ2-5
TGTGCCAGTAAGGCGGGGGGTGGCACTGAAGCTTTCTTT	CASKAGGGTEAFF	NA	TRBV28	NA	TRBJ1-1
TGTGCCAGCAGTCCGTTCAAAGAGACCCAGTACTTC	CASSPFKETQYF	NA	TRBV2	NA	TRBJ2-5
TGTGCCAGCAGTGCCAGGATGGGGTACCAAGAGACCCAGTACTTC	CASSARMGYQETQYF	NA	TRBV28	many	TRBJ2-5
TGTGCCAGCAGTCCCCGTGGGGGGCTCTCTGGAAACACCATATATTTT	CASSPRGGLSGNTIYF	NA	TRBV6-1	few	TRBJ1-3
TGTGCCTGGAGTAACAGGGGGCGTGAAAAACTGTTTTTT	CAWSNRGREKLFF	TRBD1	TRBV30	once	TRBJ1-4
TGTGCCAGCAGTTTATCGGGGTTAATGAACACTGAAGCTTTCTTT	CASSLSGLMNTEAFF	NA	TRBV27	many	TRBJ1-1
TGTGCCAGCAGAGGCGACCGGGAGACCCAGTACTTC	CASRGDRETQYF	NA	TRBV27	many	TRBJ2-5
TGTGCCAGCAGCCCCGGGGTAGCGGGAGGGCAGCATCCCCTCTTC	CASSPGVAGGQHPLF	TRBD2	TRBV11-2	few	TRBJ2-1
TGTGCCAGCAGCCCCGATGATATGGGGAACACTGAAGCTTTCTTT	CASSPDDMGNTEAFF	NA	TRBV28	many	TRBJ1-1
TGTGCCAGCAGCCAAGTCACACTGAGATCTGCAACTAATGAAAAACTGTTTTTT	CASSQVTLRSATNEKLFF	NA	TRBV3-1	few	TRBJ1-4
TGTGCCAGCATATCTAGCGGGAGTACGGTCGGGGAGCTGTTTTTT	CASISSGSTVGELFF	TRBD2	TRBV28	NA	TRBJ2-2
TGTGCCAGCAGTCCCGAACTACAGGGGGCGGGTGAAAAACTGTTTTTT	CASSPELQGAGEKLFF	TRBD1	TRBV6-1	NA	TRBJ1-4
TGTGCCAGCAGCCAAGGTGGGGTCTCTGAAGCTTTCTTT	CASSQGGVSEAFF	NA	TRBV3-1	few	TRBJ1-1
TGTGCCTGGAGTGTTGGGGGAGGGTTCTACGAGCAGTACTTC	CAWSVGGGFYEQYF	TRBD2	TRBV30	NA	TRBJ2-7
TGTGCCATCAGTGATTTAGGGGGGAAGGGGGACCCCTACGAGCAGTACTTC	CAISDLGGKGDPYEQYF	NA	TRBV6-2/TRBV6-3	few	TRBJ2-7
TGCAGTGCTAGAGGGGCAGGGCTAGAGACCCAGTACTTC	CSARGAGLETQYF	NA	TRBV20-1	few	TRBJ2-5
TGTGCCACCAGCAGAGATCGGGGGGTGGGGCAGTACTTC	CATSRDRGVGQYF	TRBD2	TRBV15	NA	TRBJ2-7
TGCAGTGCTTACGACAATAGCAATCAGCCCCAGCATTTT	CSAYDNSNQPQHF	NA	TRBV20-1	NA	TRBJ1-5
TGCAGTGCTAGAAAAACAGGCTACGAGCAGTACTTC	CSARKTGYEQYF	NA	TRBV20-1	few	TRBJ2-7
TGTGCCAGCAGTTTATCACTAGCGGGATATTCTGGGGCCAACGTCCTGACTTTC	CASSLSLAGYSGANVLTF	TRBD2	TRBV28	few	TRBJ2-6
TGTGCCAGCAGTTCTCTGCGGGGGCGCAGCCAAGAGACCCAGTACTTC	CASSSLRGRSQETQYF	NA	TRBV28	NA	TRBJ2-5
TGTGCCAGCAGTTCCGGGCCCCTGAACTTC	CASSSGPLNF	NA	TRBV6-2/TRBV6-3	many	TRBJ2-7
TGTGCCAGCAGTCCCCGCGACAGCCCCACCGGGGAGCTGTTTTTT	CASSPRDSPTGELFF	NA	TRBV6-1	few	TRBJ2-2
TGTGCCAGCAGTTTATCGACAGGGTATAATTCACCCCTCCACTTT	CASSLSTGYNSPLHF	TRBD1	TRBV27	NA	TRBJ1-6
TGCGCCAGCAGCTTGGCGGGCCGGGGTCAGCCCCAGCATTTT	CASSLAGRGQPQHF	NA	TRBV5-1	few	TRBJ1-5
TGTGCCAGCAGGAGATTCGGACAGCCGTATGGCTACACCTTC	CASRRFGQPYGYTF	NA	TRBV2	many	TRBJ1-2
TGTGCCAGCAGCCAAGATGGGCGGGGGGGAGAGACCCAGTACTTC	CASSQDGRGGETQYF	TRBD2	TRBV3-1	many	TRBJ2-5
TGTGCCAGCAGCGGGCGGACAGGGAAGGAGACCCAGTACTTC	CASSGRTGKETQYF	TRBD1	TRBV13	many	TRBJ2-5